The clone carrying this TCR beta chain has a handful of counts. Its antigen is not known. Included in the TCR beta cDNA libraries were unique molecular identifiers. T cells numbering about 0.9 to 10 million yielded cDNA molecules that totaled approximately 500,000. TCRdb independently ran MiXCR on the PCR reads; one entry per CDR3 protein. Of about 820,000 distinct CDR3 sequences in the sample, roughly 50% were seen once. This sample is part of a study of post-analysis software for immune sequencing data. About the research overall: Secondary progressive, relapsing-remitting and progressive-relapsing multiple sclerosis were among the included disease courses. Whole-study results and caveats: Significantly lower normalized Chao1 diversity was seen in multiple sclerosis patients than in controls. In patients, TRBV5-6, TRBV5-1 and TRBV20-1 belonged to 4 or 5 TRBV segments found more frequently than in controls. Same-batch samples co-clustered strongly by F measure.

Germline lookup yields CDR1 SGHTA and CDR2 FQGNSA. V lost 1 base, J lost 8 bases, and 12 bases stayed unmatched. The CDR3 is 17 amino acids. This receptor was identified in a girl between 10 and 17 years old with multiple sclerosis. The sample taken for sequencing was blood. The chain employs TRBV7-2 and TRBJ1-2; 11 bases line up with TRBD1. In DNA form, the CDR3 reads TGTGCCAGCAGCTTAGTAGCCCTCGGGACAGGGGGACGCGGCTACACCTTC. It yields the protein CASSLVALGTGGRGYTF.